Following are 22 T cell receptor beta chains from one sample sequenced in a study of T cells in Graves' hyperthyroidism and ophthalmopathy. RNA transcripts provided the source from which TCR beta CDR3 regions were amplified. First-round RT-PCR with HTBI primers amplified the TCR CDR3 region. From the multiplex PCR reads, TCRdb called clonotypes with MiXCR, one entry per CDR3 protein. The sample lists about 350,000 distinct CDR3 sequences; roughly 13% were seen once. Material: blood. Receptor source: a woman between 40 and 50 years old with Graves' ophthalmopathy.

This clonotype appeared a single time. The V and J genes are TRBV28 and TRBJ1-2; 7 bases fit TRBD1. V shed 4 bases and J 3 bases; nucleotides not matched to a gene: 14. This CDR3 is built from 17 residues. Germline V gene lookup returns CDR1 MDHEN and CDR2 SYDVKM. The CDR3 loop is CASSSQGQSGSDYGYTF. For the CDR3, the DNA is TGTGCCAGCAGTTCTCAGGGACAGTCGGGTTCTGACTATGGCTACACCTTC.

V and J are TRBV24-1 and TRBJ1-4, with D unresolved. Germline-derived CDR1 and CDR2 are KGHDR and SFDVKD. The CDR3 is 13 residues long. V was pared by 2 bases and J by 8 bases, with 8 bases between. This CDR3 reads CATSDSGGEKLFF. The DNA of the CDR3 is TGTGCCACCAGTGATTCAGGAGGGGAAAAACTGTTTTTT.

Remarks on this clonotype: A much bigger clone sits one base away, suggesting this may be a read error. This chain links TRBV12-3 or TRBV12-4 with TRBJ1-1; D not certain. V was trimmed by 5 bases and J by 11 bases, leaving 15 bases between them. This CDR3 contains 12 residues. This CDR3 reads CASSAKAVKAFF. CDR3 DNA: TGTGCCAGCAGTGCCAAGGCGGTGAAGGCTTTCTTT.

The table lists this clonotype with a few counts. This rearrangement joins TRBV19 to TRBJ2-1; 7 bases line up with TRBD1. Germline V gene data show CDR1 as LNHDA and CDR2 as SQIVND (reference sequence). The length of the CDR3 is 15 residues. The V gene end was trimmed by 3 bases and the J gene end by 2 bases; junction bases not matched to a gene: 4. This chain's CDR3 is CASSIDRVAYNEQFF. The CDR3, as DNA: TGTGCCAGTAGTATCGACAGGGTGGCCTACAATGAGCAGTTCTTC. Together with reference TRBV19 and TRBJ2-1, the CDR3 gives the full variable domain: DGGITQSPKYLFRKEGQNVTLSCEQNLNHDAMYWYRQDPGQGLRLIYYSQIVNDFQKGDIAEGYSVSREKKESFPLTVTSAQKNPTAFYLCASSIDRVAYNEQFFGPGTRLTVL.

J is TRBJ2-7 and V is TRBV5-5, with TRBD1 matching 11 bases. The CDR3 covers 18 residues. Germline V gives CDR1 SGHKS, CDR2 YYEKEE (reference sequence). V was clipped by 4 bases and J by 2 bases; unmatched bases: 14. CDR3 nucleotides: TGTGCCAGCAGCGAAGGTTCCGGGACAGGGGGGCCTACCTACGAGCAGTACTTC. Translation: CASSEGSGTGGPTYEQYF.

The sample holds many counts of this clonotype. V is TRBV29-1 and J is TRBJ1-2, with a weak D call TRBD1 (6 bases). The CDR3 is made up of 13 amino acids. Germline V gives CDR1 SQVTM, CDR2 ANQGSEA. With 5 bases removed from V and 8 bases from J, the gap between germline ends came to 18 bases. The chain's CDR3 is CSVYRDSRGGYTF. In DNA, the CDR3 is TGCAGCGTTTACAGGGATTCCCGAGGGGGCTACACCTTC.

The table lists this clonotype with many counts. J is TRBJ2-7 and V is TRBV7-6, with 10 bases identical to TRBD2. Unmatched junction bases numbered 7, after V lost 0 bases and J lost 2 bases. Per the germline V gene, CDR1 is SGHVS and CDR2 is FNYEAQ. The CDR3 consists of 17 residues. CDR3 bases: TGTGCCAGCAGCTTAGCGCGTAGCGGGGGGACAACCTACGAGCAGTACTTC. The encoded protein is CASSLARSGGTTYEQYF.

This clonotype was found many times. The V and J genes are TRBV6-1 and TRBJ1-5, with D hard to call. CDR3 length: 16 amino acids. CDR1 and CDR2 from the germline V gene are MNHNS and SASEGT. Trimming cost V 0 bases and J 0 bases, with 9 bases left between them. CDR3 in amino acids: CASSEALGFSNQPQHF. The CDR3 DNA reads TGTGCCAGCAGTGAAGCGCTAGGATTTAGCAATCAGCCCCAGCATTTT.

Note on this clonotype: Relative to the germline gene, one junction end is altered; a read error may explain this. V is TRBV6-5 and J is TRBJ2-7; D is ambiguous. The V gene's germline CDR1 is MNHEY and CDR2 SVGAGI. CDR3 length: 16 amino acids. The CDR3 DNA reads TGTGCCAGCGGTTACTCTAGGTTTTCGGACTCCTACGAGCAGTACTTC. Translated, it gives CASGYSRFSDSYEQYF.

This clonotype was seen at least ten times. The chain links TRBV28 to TRBJ2-1; D might be TRBD2 (6 bases). The CDR3 is made up of 14 amino acids. V was pared by 1 base and J by 11 bases, with 15 bases between. The germline V gene encodes CDR1 MDHEN and CDR2 SYDVKM. The CDR3 nucleotides are TGTGCCAGCAGTTTATTCGAGGTCCTAGCGAAGCAGTTCTTC. Translation gives CASSLFEVLAKQFF.

This clonotype was detected a few times. The gene calls are TRBV19 and TRBJ2-1; 9 bases are a match to TRBD2. This CDR3 is built from 15 residues. CDR1 LNHDA and CDR2 SQIVND come from the germline V gene (reference sequence). V was clipped by 5 bases and J by 7 bases; unmatched bases: 9. The CDR3 is CASSRLSGRLNEQFF. For the CDR3, the DNA is TGTGCCAGTAGTCGACTTAGCGGGAGACTGAATGAGCAGTTCTTC.

This clonotype was observed at least ten times. The chain carries TRBV6-1 and TRBJ1-2; no reliable D call. V dropped 8 bases and J dropped 6 bases, with 25 bases sitting between them. The CDR3 covers 16 residues. Germline V gene data show CDR1 as MNHNS and CDR2 as SASEGT. CDR3 sequence reads: CASRTSLGINQDGYTF. The CDR3 region has the DNA TGTGCCAGCCGAACCTCCTTGGGAATTAATCAAGATGGCTACACCTTC.

This clonotype has ten or more counts. The chain couples TRBV27 to TRBJ2-7; 12 positions match TRBD1. The CDR3 runs to 15 residues. Germline lookup yields CDR1 MNHEY and CDR2 SMNVEV (reference sequence). V gave up 2 bases and J gave up 7 bases; unmatched junction bases: 6. CDR3 bases: TGTGCCAGCAGTTTAGCGGGACAGGGGGCGAAAGAGCAGTACTTC. The encoded protein is CASSLAGQGAKEQYF.

This clonotype was picked up many times. The V call is TRBV2, the J call TRBJ1-6; no reliable D call. This CDR3 has 18 residues. CDR1 SNHLY and CDR2 FYNNEI come from the germline V gene. V lost 3 bases to trimming and J lost 0 bases, with 15 bases between them. CDR3 DNA sequence: TGTGCCAGCAGTGACCATACCGTTGAGAGCTCCTATAATTCACCCCTCCACTTT. Its protein product is CASSDHTVESSYNSPLHF.

This clonotype was observed a few times. The gene calls are TRBV27 and TRBJ1-1; D unclear. The CDR3 runs 16 residues. Germline V lookup: CDR1 MNHEY, CDR2 SMNVEV (reference sequence). The V and J ends lost 3 bases and 1 base respectively, with 15 bases between them. The chain's CDR3 is CASSFSRIVGNTEAFF. CDR3 in DNA: TGTGCCAGCAGTTTTTCCAGGATTGTCGGGAACACTGAAGCTTTCTTT.

The chain uses TRBV3-1 and TRBJ2-2; D unclear. This CDR3 has 14 amino acids. The germline V and J ends were trimmed by 1 base and 6 bases, with 9 bases remaining between them. CDR1 and CDR2 (germline): LGHDT, YNNKEL (reference sequence). CDR3 sequence reads: CASSQVASPGELFF. CDR3 sequence (DNA): TGTGCCAGCAGCCAAGTGGCCAGCCCCGGGGAGCTGTTTTTT.

As for this clonotype: A much larger clone differs by one base, so this may be a read error. The J gene is TRBJ1-2, the V gene TRBV27; tentatively, D is TRBD1 (6 bases). Trimming cost V 0 bases and J 7 bases, with 9 bases left between them. Germline CDR1 and CDR2: MNHEY and SMNVEV (reference sequence). This CDR3 region has 13 residues. The CDR3 DNA sequence: TGTGCCAGCAGTTTATCCCGAGGGGGTGGCTACACCTTC. Encoded protein: CASSLSRGGGYTF.

The genes are TRBV30 and TRBJ2-1; 13 bases are a match to TRBD2. The trim removed 3 bases at V and 2 bases at J, leaving 4 bases unmatched. CDR3 length equals 16 residues. Germline V gene lookup returns CDR1 GTSNPN and CDR2 SVGIG (reference sequence). The CDR3 DNA reads TGTGCCTGGAGAAGACTAGCGGGAGGCACCTACAATGAGCAGTTCTTC. Its protein is CAWRRLAGGTYNEQFF.

This clonotype was counted only a few times. The rearrangement links TRBV18 to TRBJ2-5; weak D call: TRBD1 (7 bases). The CDR3 contains 13 residues. V was pared by 8 bases and J by 2 bases, with 12 bases between. The germline V gene encodes CDR1 KGHSH and CDR2 LQKENI. CDR3 residues: CASRETGQETQYF. The CDR3 DNA sequence: TGTGCCAGCCGGGAGACAGGGCAAGAGACCCAGTACTTC.

There are many counts of this clonotype. This chain links TRBV6-5 with TRBJ2-5; no reliable D call. CDR1 is MNHEY, CDR2 SVGAGI, per germline. This CDR3 has 12 amino acids. The ends were cut back, 2 bases at V and 2 bases at J, with 3 bases in the middle. The CDR3 DNA follows: TGTGCCAGCAGTTACGGGCAAGAGACCCAGTACTTC. It yields the protein CASSYGQETQYF.

This clonotype has a count of ten or more. This chain uses TRBV2 with TRBJ2-1; no definite D call. The CDR3 totals 15 residues. The germline V and J ends were trimmed by 3 bases and 7 bases, with 16 bases remaining between them. From germline, CDR1 is SNHLY and CDR2 FYNNEI. DNA of the CDR3: TGTGCCAGCAGTGATTTAACTTCCCGGCGGAATGAGCAGTTCTTC. Translating it yields CASSDLTSRRNEQFF.

Many counts were recorded for this clonotype. V usage is TRBV6-1 and J usage is TRBJ1-2; D ambiguous. Per germline, CDR1 MNHNS and CDR2 SASEGT. V was shortened by 5 bases and J by 6 bases, with 16 bases between the two germline ends. This CDR3 is built from 14 residues. CDR3 amino acids: CASSPKALGNGYTF. The CDR3 bases are TGTGCCAGCAGTCCGAAGGCGTTGGGAAATGGCTACACCTTC.